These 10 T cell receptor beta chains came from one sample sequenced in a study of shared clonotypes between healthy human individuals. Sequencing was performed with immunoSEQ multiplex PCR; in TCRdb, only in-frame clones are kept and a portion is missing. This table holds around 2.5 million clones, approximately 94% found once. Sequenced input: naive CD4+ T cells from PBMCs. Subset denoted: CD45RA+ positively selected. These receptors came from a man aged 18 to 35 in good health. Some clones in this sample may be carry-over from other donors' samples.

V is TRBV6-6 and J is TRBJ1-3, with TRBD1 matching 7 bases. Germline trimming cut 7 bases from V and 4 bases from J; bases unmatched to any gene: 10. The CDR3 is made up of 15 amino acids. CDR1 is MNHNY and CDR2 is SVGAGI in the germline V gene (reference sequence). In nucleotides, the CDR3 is TGTGCCAGCATCCTGGGACAGCCTCTGGGAAACACCATATATTTT. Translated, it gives CASILGQPLGNTIYF.

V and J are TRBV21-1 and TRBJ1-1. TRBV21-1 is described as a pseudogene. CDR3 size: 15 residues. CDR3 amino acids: CASSMRGRPNTEAFF. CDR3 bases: TGTGCCAGCAGCATGAGGGGCAGACCGAACACTGAAGCTTTCTTT.

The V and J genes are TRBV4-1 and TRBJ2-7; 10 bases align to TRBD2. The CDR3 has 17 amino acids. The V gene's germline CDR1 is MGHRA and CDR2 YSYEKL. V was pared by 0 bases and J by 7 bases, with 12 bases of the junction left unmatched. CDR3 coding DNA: TGCGCCAGCAGCCAAGATCCCCGGACTAGCGGCCTGCGGGAGCAGTACTTC. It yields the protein CASSQDPRTSGLREQYF.

The CDR3: CASSPPSRADTQYF. For the CDR3, the DNA is TGTGCCAGCAGTCCCCCAAGCAGGGCAGATACGCAGTATTTT. The V and J genes are TRBV28 and TRBJ2-3; perhaps TRBD1 as D (5 bases). The germline V and J ends were trimmed by 5 bases and 4 bases, with 13 bases remaining between them. The germline V gene has CDR1 MDHEN and CDR2 SYDVKM. The CDR3 has 14 residues.

CDR3 sequence reads: CASSLWGYSNQPQHF. CDR3 bases: TGTGCCAGCAGCCTCTGGGGCTATAGCAATCAGCCCCAGCATTTT. The chain links TRBV7-2 to TRBJ1-5, with D possibly matching TRBD1 (5 bases). There are 15 residues in the CDR3. Germline CDR1 SGHTA, CDR2 FQGNSA. Between the trimmed V and J ends, which lost 5 bases and 0 bases, there was a span of 11 bases. Together with reference TRBV7-2 and TRBJ1-5, the CDR3 gives the full variable domain: GAGVSQSPSNKVTEKGKDVELRCDPISGHTALYWYRQSLGQGLEFLIYFQGNSAPDKSGLPSDRFSAERTGGSVSTLTIQRTQQEDSAVYLCASSLWGYSNQPQHFGDGTRLSIL.

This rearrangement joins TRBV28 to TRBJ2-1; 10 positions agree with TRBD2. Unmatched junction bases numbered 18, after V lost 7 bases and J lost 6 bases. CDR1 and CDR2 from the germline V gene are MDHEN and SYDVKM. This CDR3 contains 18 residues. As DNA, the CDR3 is TGTGCCAGCAACGTTTTTGTCCTAGCGGGGGAGCGAGGCAATGAGCAGTTCTTC. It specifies CASNVFVLAGERGNEQFF.

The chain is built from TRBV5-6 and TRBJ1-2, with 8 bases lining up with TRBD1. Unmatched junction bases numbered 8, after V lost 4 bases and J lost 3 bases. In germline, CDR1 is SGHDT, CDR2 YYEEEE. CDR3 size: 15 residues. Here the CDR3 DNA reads TGTGCCAGCAGCGAAACAGGGGGGTCGTACTATGGCTACACCTTC. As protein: CASSETGGSYYGYTF.

The CDR3 is CASTRGDGTEAFF. The CDR3 bases are TGCGCCAGCACCCGGGGGGACGGCACTGAAGCTTTCTTT. The rearrangement uses TRBV10-2 and TRBJ1-1, with a weak D call TRBD1 (5 bases). CDR3 size: 13 residues. CDR1 and CDR2 (germline): WSHSY, SAAADI. Trimming left V 7 bases short and J 4 bases short, with 13 bases between.

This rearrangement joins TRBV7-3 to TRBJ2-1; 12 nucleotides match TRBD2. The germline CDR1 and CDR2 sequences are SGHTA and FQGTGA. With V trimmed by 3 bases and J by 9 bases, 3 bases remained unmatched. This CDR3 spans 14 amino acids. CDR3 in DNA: TGTGCCAGCAGCTTCCTACTAGCGGGAGGTGAGCAGTTCTTC. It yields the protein CASSFLLAGGEQFF.

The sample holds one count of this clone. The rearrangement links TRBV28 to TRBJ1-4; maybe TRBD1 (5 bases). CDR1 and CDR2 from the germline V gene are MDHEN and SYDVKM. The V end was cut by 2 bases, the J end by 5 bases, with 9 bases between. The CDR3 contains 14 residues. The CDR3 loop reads CASSLNWGNEKLFF. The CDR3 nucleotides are TGTGCCAGCAGTTTAAATTGGGGGAATGAAAAACTGTTTTTT.